The T cell receptor beta chain under discussion was sequenced for a study of shared clonotypes between healthy human individuals. Methods used by the authors: ImmunoSEQ sequences covered only the junction and lacked quality scores; filtering therefore differed. TCRdb's copy holds only in-frame clones and misses some; the assay was immunoSEQ multiplex PCR. That table supplies the V and J calls and clone size; D and trimming were determined from the DNA. The data contain over 1.5 million clones, approximately 98% of them singletons. The sequencing sample was made of naive CD4+ T cells sorted from blood. Stated subset: CD45RA+ positively selected. This receptor was identified in a man between 25 and 39 years old in good health.

CDR3 in DNA: TGTGCCAGCAACTTGAAAAGACCGGGACTAGCGGGAGCAGATACGCAGTATTTT. Translating gives CASNLKRPGLAGADTQYF. This chain links TRBV28 with TRBJ2-3, with TRBD2 identical over 14 bases. This CDR3 contains 18 residues. Looked up from germline, CDR1 is MDHEN and CDR2 is SYDVKM. The V segment lost 7 bases and the J segment 4 bases; nucleotides outside the gene matches: 13. Filled out from reference TRBV28 and TRBJ2-3, the complete variable domain reads DVKVTQSSRYLVKRTGEKVFLECVQDMDHENMFWYRQDPGLGLRLIYFSYDVKMKEKGDIPEGYSVSREKKERFSLILESASTNQTSMYLCASNLKRPGLAGADTQYFGPGTRLTVL.